Listed here is a single T cell receptor (beta chain). Per the germline V gene, CDR1 is LGHDT and CDR2 is YNNKEL (reference sequence). The CDR3 sequence is 20 residues long. Deletions cut 1 base from V and 9 bases from J, with 32 bases between. In the source study's methods: Estimated nucleated cell counts came from reference gene primer amplification. The table came from immunoSEQ multiplex PCR; TCRdb's copy has only in-frame clones and leaves some out. V and J calls plus clone size are reproduced from that table; the DNA served to infer D and trimming. The sample contains some 140,000 clones, roughly four fifths of which appear only once. This sample stems from a study of blood T cell repertoires in COVID-19. About the study: Donors in the United States, Italy and Spain gave samples during acute or convalescent COVID-19. Sample material is recorded as cDNA or gDNA derived from T cells, B-cell-depleted T cells, or PBMCs.

The origin of this receptor is an elderly man with acute or convalescent COVID-19. V and J are TRBV3-1 (or the pseudogene TRBV3-2) and TRBJ2-3; D may be TRBD2 (6 bases). Sample: peripheral blood. CDR3 residues: CASSQGHTAGSGTSARTQYF. CDR3 DNA: TGTGCCAGCAGCCAAGGTCACACCGCCGGTTCCGGGACTTCCGCCCGCACGCAGTATTTT.